The TCR beta chain under discussion was sequenced for a study of blood T cell repertoires in COVID-19. CDR1 and CDR2 (germline): SGHVS, FQNEAQ. V was trimmed by 5 bases and J by 4 bases, leaving 20 bases between them. The CDR3 totals 16 residues. Only in-frame clones appear in the TCRdb table, and some are missing; sequencing was by immunoSEQ multiplex PCR. The sample lists about 110,000 clones, 70% to 90% occurring once. The chain joins TRBV7-8 to TRBJ1-1; maybe TRBD1 (5 bases). Sequenced material: peripheral blood. This receptor was identified in a human donor in a cohort sampled during active COVID-19. The CDR3 sequence is CASSEPGGGVSTEAFF. The CDR3 DNA is TGTGCCAGCAGCGAACCGGGTGGGGGGGTGAGCACTGAAGCTTTCTTT.